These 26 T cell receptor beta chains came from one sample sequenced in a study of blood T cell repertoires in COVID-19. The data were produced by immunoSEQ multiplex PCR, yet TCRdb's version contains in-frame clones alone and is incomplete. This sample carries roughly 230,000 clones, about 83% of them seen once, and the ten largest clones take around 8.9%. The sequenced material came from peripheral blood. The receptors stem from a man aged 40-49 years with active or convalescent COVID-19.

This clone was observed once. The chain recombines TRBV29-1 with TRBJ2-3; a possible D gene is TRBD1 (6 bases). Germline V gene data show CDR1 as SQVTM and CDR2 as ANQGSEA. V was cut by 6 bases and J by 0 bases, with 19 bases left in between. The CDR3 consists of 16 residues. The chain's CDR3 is CSVAGQSQRSTDTQYF. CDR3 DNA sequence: TGCAGCGTGGCCGGACAGTCACAAAGGAGCACAGATACGCAGTATTTT.

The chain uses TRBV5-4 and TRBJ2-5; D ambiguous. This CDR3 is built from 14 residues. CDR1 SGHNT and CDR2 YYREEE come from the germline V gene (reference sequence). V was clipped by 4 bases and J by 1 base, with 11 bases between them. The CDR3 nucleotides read TGTGCCAGCAGCCCAATGTCGGGCCAAGAGACCCAGTACTTC. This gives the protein CASSPMSGQETQYF.

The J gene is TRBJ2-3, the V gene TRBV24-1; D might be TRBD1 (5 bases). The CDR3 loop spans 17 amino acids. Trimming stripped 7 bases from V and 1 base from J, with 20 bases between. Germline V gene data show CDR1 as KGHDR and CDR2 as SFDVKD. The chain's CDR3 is CATSSRPTGFRTDTQYF. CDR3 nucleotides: TGTGCCACCAGCTCCCGACCTACAGGATTCCGCACAGATACGCAGTATTTT.

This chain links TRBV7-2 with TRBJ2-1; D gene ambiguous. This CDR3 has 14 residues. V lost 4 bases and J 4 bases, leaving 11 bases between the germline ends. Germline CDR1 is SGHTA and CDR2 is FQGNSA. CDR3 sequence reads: CASSSVSGYNEQFF. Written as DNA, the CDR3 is TGTGCCAGCAGCTCGGTGTCCGGTTACAATGAGCAGTTCTTC. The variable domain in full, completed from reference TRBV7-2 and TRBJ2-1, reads GAGVSQSPSNKVTEKGKDVELRCDPISGHTALYWYRQSLGQGLEFLIYFQGNSAPDKSGLPSDRFSAERTGGSVSTLTIQRTQQEDSAVYLCASSSVSGYNEQFFGPGTRLTVL.

The CDR3 DNA is TGCAGCGTTGCCTCGGACAGGGTTGGAGGCTACACCTTC. Amino acid sequence: CSVASDRVGGYTF. The genes are TRBV29-1 and TRBJ1-2; 8 bases are shared with TRBD1. Unmatched junction bases numbered 9, after V lost 4 bases and J lost 8 bases. The CDR3 contains 13 residues. Germline V gives CDR1 SQVTM, CDR2 ANQGSEA.

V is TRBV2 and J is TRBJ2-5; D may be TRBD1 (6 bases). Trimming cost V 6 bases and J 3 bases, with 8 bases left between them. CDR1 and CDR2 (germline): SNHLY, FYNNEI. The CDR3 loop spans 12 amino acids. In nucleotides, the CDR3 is TGTGCCAGCAGAGGACAGAAAGAGACCCAGTACTTC. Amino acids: CASRGQKETQYF.

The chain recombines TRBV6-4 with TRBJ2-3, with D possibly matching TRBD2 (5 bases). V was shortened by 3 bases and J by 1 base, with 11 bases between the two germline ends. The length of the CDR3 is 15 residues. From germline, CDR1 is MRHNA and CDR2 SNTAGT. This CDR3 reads CASSESMEGTDTQYF. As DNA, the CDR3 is TGTGCCAGCAGTGAGAGTATGGAGGGCACAGATACGCAGTATTTT.

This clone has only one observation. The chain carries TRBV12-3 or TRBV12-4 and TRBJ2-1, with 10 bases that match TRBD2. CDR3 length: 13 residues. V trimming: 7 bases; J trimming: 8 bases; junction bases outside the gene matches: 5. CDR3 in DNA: TGTGCCAGCACACTAGCGGGGACGTATGAGCAGTTCTTC. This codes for CASTLAGTYEQFF.

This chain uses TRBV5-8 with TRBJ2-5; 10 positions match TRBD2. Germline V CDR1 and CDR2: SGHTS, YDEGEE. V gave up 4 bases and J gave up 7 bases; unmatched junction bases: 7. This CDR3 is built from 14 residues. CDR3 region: CASSARLAGLTQYF. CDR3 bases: TGTGCCAGCAGCGCGAGACTAGCGGGTTTGACCCAGTACTTC.

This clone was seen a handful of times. CDR3 amino acids: CAISAGASQPQHF. The CDR3 DNA is TGTGCCATCAGTGCCGGTGCGTCTCAGCCCCAGCATTTT. The chain couples TRBV10-3 to TRBJ1-5; no clear D gene. V was cut by 4 bases and J by 6 bases, with 10 bases left in between. Germline-derived CDR1 and CDR2 are ENHRY and SYGVKD. There are 13 residues in the CDR3.

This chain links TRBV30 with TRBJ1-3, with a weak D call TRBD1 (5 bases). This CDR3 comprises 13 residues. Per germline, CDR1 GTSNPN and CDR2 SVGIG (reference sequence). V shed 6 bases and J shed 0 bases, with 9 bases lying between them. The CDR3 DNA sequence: TGTGCCTGTTCAAGGGGCTCTGGAAACACCATATATTTT. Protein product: CACSRGSGNTIYF.

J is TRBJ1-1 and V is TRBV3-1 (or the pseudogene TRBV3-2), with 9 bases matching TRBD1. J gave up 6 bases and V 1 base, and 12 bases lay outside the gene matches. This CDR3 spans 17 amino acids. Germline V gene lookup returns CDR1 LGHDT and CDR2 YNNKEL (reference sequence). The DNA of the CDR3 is TGTGCCAGCAGCCAAGTCTGGACAGGGGCGACCCAGGCTGAAGCTTTCTTT. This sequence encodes CASSQVWTGATQAEAFF.

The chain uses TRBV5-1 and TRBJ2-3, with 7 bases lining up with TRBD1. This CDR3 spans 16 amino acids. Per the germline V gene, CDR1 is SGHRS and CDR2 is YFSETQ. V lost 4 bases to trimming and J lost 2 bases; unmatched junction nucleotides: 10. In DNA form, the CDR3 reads TGCGCCAGCAGCCCCGACAGGGCTGCCCCCACAGATACGCAGTATTTT. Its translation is CASSPDRAAPTDTQYF.

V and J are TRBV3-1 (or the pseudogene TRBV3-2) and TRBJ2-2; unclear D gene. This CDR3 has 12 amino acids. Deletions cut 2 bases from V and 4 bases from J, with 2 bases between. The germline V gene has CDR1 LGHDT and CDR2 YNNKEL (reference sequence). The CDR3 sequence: CASSQLTGELFF. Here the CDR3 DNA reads TGTGCCAGCAGCCAACTCACCGGGGAGCTGTTTTTT.

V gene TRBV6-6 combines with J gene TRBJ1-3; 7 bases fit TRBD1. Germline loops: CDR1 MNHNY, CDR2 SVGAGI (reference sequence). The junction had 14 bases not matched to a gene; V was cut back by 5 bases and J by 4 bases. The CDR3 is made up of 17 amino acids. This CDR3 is CASSLYGHRTGGNTIYF. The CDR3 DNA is TGTGCCAGCAGTCTTTACGGCCACAGGACAGGCGGAAACACCATATATTTT.

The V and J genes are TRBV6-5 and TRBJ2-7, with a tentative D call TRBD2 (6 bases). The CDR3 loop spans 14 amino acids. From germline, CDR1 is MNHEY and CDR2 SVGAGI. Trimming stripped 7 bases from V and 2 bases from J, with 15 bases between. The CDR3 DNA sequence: TGTGCCAGCACTCGAGGGACTGAACCCTACGAGCAGTACTTC. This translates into CASTRGTEPYEQYF.

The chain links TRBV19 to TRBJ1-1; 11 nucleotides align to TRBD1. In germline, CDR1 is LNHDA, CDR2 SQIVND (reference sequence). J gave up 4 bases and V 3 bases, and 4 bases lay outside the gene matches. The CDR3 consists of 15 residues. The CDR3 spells CASSMSGTGGTEAFF. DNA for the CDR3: TGTGCCAGTAGTATGTCCGGGACAGGGGGCACTGAAGCTTTCTTT.

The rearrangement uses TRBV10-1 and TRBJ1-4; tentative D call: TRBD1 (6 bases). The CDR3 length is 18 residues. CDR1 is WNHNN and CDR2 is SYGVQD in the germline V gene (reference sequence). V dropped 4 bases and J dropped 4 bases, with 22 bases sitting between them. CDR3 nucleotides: TGCGCCAGCAGTGGGGGATCCTGGACAGTCCTGATTAATGAAAAACTGTTTTTT. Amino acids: CASSGGSWTVLINEKLFF.

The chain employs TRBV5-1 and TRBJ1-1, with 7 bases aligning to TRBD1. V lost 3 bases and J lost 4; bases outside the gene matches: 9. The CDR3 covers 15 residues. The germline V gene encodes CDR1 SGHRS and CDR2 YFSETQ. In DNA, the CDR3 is TGCGCCAGCAGCTCCACAGGGGAGCGCGGCACTGAAGCTTTCTTT. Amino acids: CASSSTGERGTEAFF.

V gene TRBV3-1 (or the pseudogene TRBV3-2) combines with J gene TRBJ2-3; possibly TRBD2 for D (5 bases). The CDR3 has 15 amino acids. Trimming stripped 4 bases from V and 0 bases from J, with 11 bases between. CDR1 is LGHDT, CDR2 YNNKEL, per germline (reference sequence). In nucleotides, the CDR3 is TGTGCCAGCAGCCGGACTGGACTGAGCACAGATACGCAGTATTTT. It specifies CASSRTGLSTDTQYF.

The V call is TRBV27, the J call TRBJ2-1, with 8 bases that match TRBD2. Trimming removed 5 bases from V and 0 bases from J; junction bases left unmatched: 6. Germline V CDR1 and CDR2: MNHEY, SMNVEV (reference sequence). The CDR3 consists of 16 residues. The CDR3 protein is CASSPQLAASYNEQFF. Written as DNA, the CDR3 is TGTGCCAGCAGTCCACAACTAGCGGCCTCCTACAATGAGCAGTTCTTC.

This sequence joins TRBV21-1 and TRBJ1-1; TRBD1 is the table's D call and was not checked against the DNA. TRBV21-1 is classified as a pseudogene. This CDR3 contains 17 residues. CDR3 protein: CASSKGRGGFWDTEAFF. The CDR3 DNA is TGTGCCAGCAGCAAAGGACGAGGGGGCTTTTGGGACACTGAAGCTTTCTTT.

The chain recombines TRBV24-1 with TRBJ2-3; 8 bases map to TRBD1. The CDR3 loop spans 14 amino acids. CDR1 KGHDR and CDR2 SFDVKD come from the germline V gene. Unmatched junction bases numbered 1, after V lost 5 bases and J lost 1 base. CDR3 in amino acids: CATSGGQGTDTQYF. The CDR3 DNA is TGTGCCACCAGTGGGGGACAGGGCACAGATACGCAGTATTTT.

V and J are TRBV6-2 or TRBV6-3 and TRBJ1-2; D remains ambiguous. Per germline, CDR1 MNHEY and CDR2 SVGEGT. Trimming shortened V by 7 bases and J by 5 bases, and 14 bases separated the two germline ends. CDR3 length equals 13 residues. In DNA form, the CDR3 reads TGTGCCAGCAACCCGATTAGTAATTATGGCTACACCTTC. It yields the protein CASNPISNYGYTF.

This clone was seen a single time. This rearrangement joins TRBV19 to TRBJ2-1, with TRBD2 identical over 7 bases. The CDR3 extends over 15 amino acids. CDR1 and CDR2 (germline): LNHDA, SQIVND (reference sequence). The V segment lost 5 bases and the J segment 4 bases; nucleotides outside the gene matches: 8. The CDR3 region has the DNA TGTGCCAGTAGTGGAGGCGGGGGTGTTTACAATGAGCAGTTCTTC. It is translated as CASSGGGGVYNEQFF.

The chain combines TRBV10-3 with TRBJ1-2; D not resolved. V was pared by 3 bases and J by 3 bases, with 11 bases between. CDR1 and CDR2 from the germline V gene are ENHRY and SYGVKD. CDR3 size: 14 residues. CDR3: CAISEAPPDYGYTF. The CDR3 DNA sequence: TGTGCCATCAGTGAAGCGCCTCCCGACTATGGCTACACCTTC.